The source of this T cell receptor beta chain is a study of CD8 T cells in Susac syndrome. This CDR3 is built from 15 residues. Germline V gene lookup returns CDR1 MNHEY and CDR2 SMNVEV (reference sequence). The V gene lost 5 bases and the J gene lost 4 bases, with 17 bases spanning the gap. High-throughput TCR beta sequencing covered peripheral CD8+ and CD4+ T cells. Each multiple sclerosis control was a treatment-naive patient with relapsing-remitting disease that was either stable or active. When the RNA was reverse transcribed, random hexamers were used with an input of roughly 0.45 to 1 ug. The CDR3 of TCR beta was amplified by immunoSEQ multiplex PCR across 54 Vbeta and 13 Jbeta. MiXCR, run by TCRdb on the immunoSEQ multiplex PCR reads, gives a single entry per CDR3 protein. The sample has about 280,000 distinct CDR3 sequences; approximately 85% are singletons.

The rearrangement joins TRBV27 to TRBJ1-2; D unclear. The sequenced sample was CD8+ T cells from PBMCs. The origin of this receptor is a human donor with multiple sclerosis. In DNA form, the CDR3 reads TGTGCCAGCAGTACGGTTCCGGCAGGTAGCTATGGCTACACCTTC. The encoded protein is CASSTVPAGSYGYTF.